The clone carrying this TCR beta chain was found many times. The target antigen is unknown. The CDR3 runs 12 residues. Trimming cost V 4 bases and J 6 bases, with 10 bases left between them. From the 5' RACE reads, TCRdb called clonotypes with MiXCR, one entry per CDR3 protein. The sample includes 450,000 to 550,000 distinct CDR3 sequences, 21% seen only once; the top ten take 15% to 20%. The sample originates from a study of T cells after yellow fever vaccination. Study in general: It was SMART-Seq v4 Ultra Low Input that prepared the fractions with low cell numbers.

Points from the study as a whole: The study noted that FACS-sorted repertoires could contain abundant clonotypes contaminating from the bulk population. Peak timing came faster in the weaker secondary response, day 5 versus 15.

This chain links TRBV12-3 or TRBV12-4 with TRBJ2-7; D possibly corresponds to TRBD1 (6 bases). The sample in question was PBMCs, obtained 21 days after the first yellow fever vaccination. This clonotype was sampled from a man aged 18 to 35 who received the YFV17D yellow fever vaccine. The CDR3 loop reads CASSSRGIEQYF. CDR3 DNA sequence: TGTGCCAGCAGTTCAAGGGGGATCGAGCAGTACTTC.